Listed below are T cell receptor beta chains from one sample, sequenced in a study of T cells in Graves' hyperthyroidism and ophthalmopathy. In TCRdb, the multiplex PCR reads were re-called with MiXCR into one record per CDR3 protein. The table includes about 400,000 distinct CDR3 sequences, 15% to 19% detected once. The sample comprised blood. Source of these receptors: a woman aged 18-29 years with Graves' hyperthyroidism. The CDR3 runs from the conserved cysteine through the conserved F or W. The D gene is left open where the match is weak. For some rows the clone size is stated as once, few or many, or as a class when expanded; others skip it.

J gene: TRBJ1-2; V gene: TRBV9; D gene: NA; clone size: few; CDR3 DNA: TGTGCCAGCAGCGTAGGTGGGACGGAAAACTATGGCTACACCTTC; CDR3 protein: CASSVGGTENYGYTF
J gene: TRBJ2-5; V gene: TRBV5-6; D gene: NA; clone size: many; CDR3 DNA: TGTGCCAGCAGCCCCGGTAGGGGCAGAGTGGAGACCCAGTACTTC; CDR3 protein: CASSPGRGRVETQYF
J gene: TRBJ1-2; V gene: TRBV7-2; D gene: NA; clone size: many; CDR3 DNA: TGTGCCAGCAGCTTATCCCCGGACGGGAACTATGGCTACACCTTC; CDR3 protein: CASSLSPDGNYGYTF
J gene: TRBJ2-5; V gene: TRBV28; D gene: TRBD1; clone size: many; CDR3 DNA: TGTGCCAGTGGACAGGGGGCCGAAGAGACCCAGTACTTC; CDR3 protein: CASGQGAEETQYF
J gene: TRBJ1-4; V gene: TRBV4-3; D gene: NA; clone size: many; CDR3 DNA: TGCGCCAGCAGCCAAGATCTCCTTGGCGGATCGACTAATGAAAAACTGTTTTTT; CDR3 protein: CASSQDLLGGSTNEKLFF
J gene: TRBJ1-2; V gene: TRBV10-3; D gene: NA; clone size: few; CDR3 DNA: TGTGCCATCAGTGAGGGGCAGGGAGGAAACTATGGCTACACCTTC; CDR3 protein: CAISEGQGGNYGYTF
J gene: TRBJ2-1; V gene: TRBV20-1; D gene: TRBD2; clone size: NA; CDR3 DNA: TGCAGTGCCCCAGGTCTAAGCGGGGGTCCCTACAATGAGCAGTTCTTC; CDR3 protein: CSAPGLSGGPYNEQFF
J gene: TRBJ1-1; V gene: TRBV7-3; D gene: NA; clone size: many; CDR3 DNA: TGTGCCAGCAGCTTAAGTGAGGGAAGGTCCACTGAAGCTTTCTTT; CDR3 protein: CASSLSEGRSTEAFF
J gene: TRBJ2-1; V gene: TRBV7-2; D gene: NA; clone size: many; CDR3 DNA: TGTGCCAGCAGCTTAGCGCTCAGTGGGGGGCCCTTCTTGGATGAGCAGTTCTTC; CDR3 protein: CASSLALSGGPFLDEQFF
J gene: TRBJ1-1; V gene: TRBV28; D gene: NA; clone size: NA; CDR3 DNA: TGTGCCAGCAGACCCGGGACACCGGGCGCTGAAGCTTTCTTT; CDR3 protein: CASRPGTPGAEAFF
J gene: TRBJ2-1; V gene: TRBV11-2; D gene: NA; clone size: few; CDR3 DNA: TGTGCCAGCAGCCCCCTCCAGTGGATCGGGGAGCAGTTCTTC; CDR3 protein: CASSPLQWIGEQFF
J gene: TRBJ2-1; V gene: TRBV20-1; D gene: TRBD2; clone size: many; CDR3 DNA: TGCAGTGCTAGAGATCTAGCGGGAAACTACAATGAGCAGTTCTTC; CDR3 protein: CSARDLAGNYNEQFF
J gene: TRBJ1-1; V gene: TRBV29-1; D gene: TRBD1; clone size: NA; CDR3 DNA: TGCAGCGCCCAATCAGGGGGCCAGACTGAAGCTTTCTTT; CDR3 protein: CSAQSGGQTEAFF
J gene: TRBJ2-1; V gene: TRBV6-1; D gene: TRBD1; clone size: NA; CDR3 DNA: TGTGCCAGCACTCTATCGGACAGGGGAATGAATGAGCAGTTCTTC; CDR3 protein: CASTLSDRGMNEQFF
J gene: TRBJ2-1; V gene: TRBV6-4; D gene: TRBD2; clone size: few; CDR3 DNA: TGTGCCAGCAGTGACTCTAGCGGGAGTAATGAGCAGTTCTTC; CDR3 protein: CASSDSSGSNEQFF
J gene: TRBJ2-5; V gene: TRBV4-3; D gene: NA; clone size: NA; CDR3 DNA: TGCGCCAGCAGTAGGGGGGACTACATCGGGGAGACCCAGTACTTC; CDR3 protein: CASSRGDYIGETQYF
J gene: TRBJ1-2; V gene: TRBV2; D gene: TRBD1; clone size: many; CDR3 DNA: TGTGCCAGCCTTAGGGACAGGTTGGATAACTATGGCTACACCTTC; CDR3 protein: CASLRDRLDNYGYTF
J gene: TRBJ1-1; V gene: TRBV20-1; D gene: TRBD1; clone size: many; CDR3 DNA: TGCAGTGCTAGCCCGCCGGACAGGGCCGGCACTGAAGCTTTCTTT; CDR3 protein: CSASPPDRAGTEAFF
J gene: TRBJ2-7; V gene: TRBV7-2; D gene: NA; clone size: many; CDR3 DNA: TGTGCCAGCAGGTACAGTACCCAAGGGTCCTACGAGCAGTACTTC; CDR3 protein: CASRYSTQGSYEQYF
J gene: TRBJ2-5; V gene: TRBV6-1; D gene: NA; clone size: NA; CDR3 DNA: TGTGCCAGCAGTGAGAACCTAGAGACCCAGTACTTC; CDR3 protein: CASSENLETQYF
J gene: TRBJ1-5; V gene: TRBV7-8; D gene: NA; clone size: NA; CDR3 DNA: TGTGCCAGCAGCCACCGACGAGACAATCAGCCCCAGCATTTT; CDR3 protein: CASSHRRDNQPQHF
J gene: TRBJ2-7; V gene: TRBV9; D gene: NA; clone size: NA; CDR3 DNA: TGTGCCAGCAGAACTAAAAAGTACGAGCAGTACTTC; CDR3 protein: CASRTKKYEQYF
J gene: TRBJ2-7; V gene: TRBV27; D gene: TRBD2; clone size: NA; CDR3 DNA: TGTGCCAGCCGGACTAGCGGGGGGGCCAAGACGTACTTC; CDR3 protein: CASRTSGGAKTYF
J gene: TRBJ1-4; V gene: TRBV6-1; D gene: NA; clone size: few; CDR3 DNA: TGTGCCAGCAGTGAATTCAGTCGGACTAATGAAAAACTGTTTTTT; CDR3 protein: CASSEFSRTNEKLFF
J gene: TRBJ2-1; V gene: TRBV7-3; D gene: TRBD1; clone size: NA; CDR3 DNA: TGTGCCAGCAGCTTAACGTGGGACAGGGGGTTCGATGAGCAGTTCTTC; CDR3 protein: CASSLTWDRGFDEQFF
J gene: TRBJ2-3; V gene: TRBV10-1; D gene: TRBD2; clone size: few; CDR3 DNA: TGCGCCAGCAGTGAGTCGTGGGCGGGGGGCGTGCAGTATTTT; CDR3 protein: CASSESWAGGVQYF
J gene: TRBJ2-1; V gene: TRBV20-1; D gene: NA; clone size: many; CDR3 DNA: TGCAGTGCTTTTCCCCCTGCTAACTTAGCGCCGAATGAGCAGTTCTTC; CDR3 protein: CSAFPPANLAPNEQFF
J gene: TRBJ2-1; V gene: TRBV20-1; D gene: NA; clone size: few; CDR3 DNA: TGCAGTGCTGAGGGTCTGCTTAGCTACAATGAGCAGTTCTTC; CDR3 protein: CSAEGLLSYNEQFF
J gene: TRBJ2-5; V gene: TRBV28; D gene: NA; clone size: many; CDR3 DNA: TGTGCCAGCAGTTTAGGAAGCCGGGAGACCCAGTACTTC; CDR3 protein: CASSLGSRETQYF
J gene: TRBJ1-1; V gene: TRBV5-8; D gene: TRBD1; clone size: many; CDR3 DNA: TGTGCCAGCAGCCTCCCGACAGGGAGTAGGACTGAAGCTTTCTTT; CDR3 protein: CASSLPTGSRTEAFF
J gene: TRBJ2-1; V gene: TRBV6-4; D gene: NA; clone size: many; CDR3 DNA: TGTGCCAGCAGTGCAAAGACCAGCTCCTACAATGAGCAGTTCTTC; CDR3 protein: CASSAKTSSYNEQFF
J gene: TRBJ1-1; V gene: TRBV13; D gene: NA; clone size: many; CDR3 DNA: TGTGCCAGCAGCTTATGGGCGGGGAACACTGAAGCTTTCTTT; CDR3 protein: CASSLWAGNTEAFF
J gene: TRBJ2-2; V gene: TRBV7-2; D gene: NA; clone size: NA; CDR3 DNA: TGTGCCAGCAGCTTAGTAGGGGGGCGCACCGGGGAGCTGTTTTTT; CDR3 protein: CASSLVGGRTGELFF
J gene: TRBJ2-5; V gene: TRBV7-2; D gene: NA; clone size: many; CDR3 DNA: TGTGCCAGCAGCTTAGAAGGGAACCAAGAGACCCAGTACTTC; CDR3 protein: CASSLEGNQETQYF
J gene: TRBJ2-3; V gene: TRBV7-3; D gene: TRBD2; clone size: many; CDR3 DNA: TGTGCCAGCAGCTTAATTGGGACTAGCAACACAGATACGCAGTATTTT; CDR3 protein: CASSLIGTSNTDTQYF
J gene: TRBJ1-4; V gene: TRBV7-2; D gene: NA; clone size: NA; CDR3 DNA: TGTGCCAGCAGTTCCCGCCGGGCAGGGGCTGGCGAAAAACTGTTTTTT; CDR3 protein: CASSSRRAGAGEKLFF
J gene: TRBJ1-2; V gene: TRBV7-6; D gene: NA; clone size: few; CDR3 DNA: TGTGCCAGCAGCTTAGAGGGTAGAGTTGGCTACACCTTC; CDR3 protein: CASSLEGRVGYTF
J gene: TRBJ1-2; V gene: TRBV14; D gene: NA; clone size: NA; CDR3 DNA: TGTGCCAGCAGCCAAGAATGGGGGGACACGGACTATGGCTACACCTTC; CDR3 protein: CASSQEWGDTDYGYTF
J gene: TRBJ1-6; V gene: TRBV6-1; D gene: NA; clone size: many; CDR3 DNA: TGTGCCAGCAGTGAAGATGGGGCAGCGTATAATTCACCCCTCCACTTT; CDR3 protein: CASSEDGAAYNSPLHF
J gene: TRBJ1-1; V gene: TRBV20-1; D gene: NA; clone size: many; CDR3 DNA: TGCAGTGCTAGAGAGATTTGGAACACTGAAGCTTTCTTT; CDR3 protein: CSAREIWNTEAFF
J gene: TRBJ2-1; V gene: TRBV18; D gene: NA; clone size: few; CDR3 DNA: TGTGCCAGCTCACCACCATTGAGCAGGCTCCCTGACAATGAGCAGTTCTTC; CDR3 protein: CASSPPLSRLPDNEQFF
J gene: TRBJ2-3; V gene: TRBV6-5; D gene: NA; clone size: NA; CDR3 DNA: TGTGCCAGCAGTTACGGCGCGAGGGGGACGGATACGCAGTATTTT; CDR3 protein: CASSYGARGTDTQYF
J gene: TRBJ2-7; V gene: TRBV3-1; D gene: NA; clone size: many; CDR3 DNA: TGTGCCAGCAGCCAAGATAGTTACGAGCAGTACTTC; CDR3 protein: CASSQDSYEQYF
J gene: TRBJ1-6; V gene: TRBV4-3; D gene: TRBD1; clone size: few; CDR3 DNA: TGCGCCAGCAGCCAGCAGACAGGGGAACTTAATTCACCCCTCCACTTT; CDR3 protein: CASSQQTGELNSPLHF
J gene: TRBJ2-1; V gene: TRBV11-2; D gene: NA; clone size: few; CDR3 DNA: TGTGCCAGCAGCTTAAAAATGGGGGGGGGGGCCGGACAGGGTTTGTCTCGTGAGCAGTTCTTC; CDR3 protein: CASSLKMGGGAGQGLSREQFF
J gene: TRBJ2-5; V gene: TRBV7-2; D gene: TRBD2; clone size: NA; CDR3 DNA: TGTGCCAGCAGCTTAGGGGTTAGCGGGGTCCAAGAGACCCAGTACTTC; CDR3 protein: CASSLGVSGVQETQYF
J gene: TRBJ1-1; V gene: TRBV10-3; D gene: NA; clone size: many; CDR3 DNA: TGTGCCATCCGGGGGTCCATGAACACTGAAGCTTTCTTT; CDR3 protein: CAIRGSMNTEAFF
J gene: TRBJ1-1; V gene: TRBV20-1; D gene: NA; clone size: few; CDR3 DNA: TGCAGTGCTGCTGACATTAAGCCAACCACCGCTGAAGCTTTCTTT; CDR3 protein: CSAADIKPTTAEAFF
J gene: TRBJ2-3; V gene: TRBV5-1; D gene: NA; clone size: many; CDR3 DNA: TGCGCCAGCAGCTCCTCAACCGCGTCAGATACGCAGTATTTT; CDR3 protein: CASSSSTASDTQYF
J gene: TRBJ1-2; V gene: TRBV7-8; D gene: NA; clone size: few; CDR3 DNA: TGTGCCAGCAGCTTCCCCAGCCAGGGTGCCTATGGCTACACCTTC; CDR3 protein: CASSFPSQGAYGYTF
J gene: TRBJ1-5; V gene: TRBV27; D gene: NA; clone size: NA; CDR3 DNA: TGTGCCAGCAGTTTAAGGGCAGGGGTAAAGGGCCAGCCCCAGCATTTT; CDR3 protein: CASSLRAGVKGQPQHF
J gene: TRBJ2-7; V gene: TRBV28; D gene: NA; clone size: many; CDR3 DNA: TGTGCCAGCAGCCGGAAGGTAGGCTCCTACGAGCAGTACTTC; CDR3 protein: CASSRKVGSYEQYF
J gene: TRBJ1-5; V gene: TRBV4-1; D gene: TRBD1; clone size: few; CDR3 DNA: TGCGCCAGCAGCCAACCGGACAGGGCCGACGGCAATCAGCCCCAGCATTTT; CDR3 protein: CASSQPDRADGNQPQHF
J gene: TRBJ2-7; V gene: TRBV20-1; D gene: TRBD2; clone size: few; CDR3 DNA: TGCAGTGCTGGGACTAGCGGGAGGGCCCTCACCTACGAGCAGTACTTC; CDR3 protein: CSAGTSGRALTYEQYF